The 14 T cell receptor beta chains given below trace back to one sample, sequenced in a study of shared clonotypes between healthy human individuals. Clones were sequenced by immunoSEQ multiplex PCR, and TCRdb holds only the in-frame ones, with some missing. The table shows more than 400,000 clones, with roughly 95% occurring only once. Material: naive CD4+ T cells sorted from blood. Subset noted: CD45RA+ positively selected. Receptor source: a woman aged 25 to 39 in good health.

This rearrangement joins TRBV12-5 to TRBJ2-3; D remains ambiguous. CDR1 is LGHNT and CDR2 is FRNRAP in the germline V gene. The CDR3 spans 13 residues. V lost 4 bases to trimming and J lost 6 bases, with 11 bases between them. The CDR3 bases are TGTGCTAGTGGTTCCTCCTCGGACGATACGCAGTATTTT. Translating gives CASGSSSDDTQYF. The whole variable domain, remainder taken from reference TRBV12-5 and TRBJ2-3, is DARVTQTPRHKVTEMGQEVTMRCQPILGHNTVFWYRQTMMQGLELLAYFRNRAPLDDSGMPKDRFSAEMPDATLATLKIQPSEPRDSAVYFCASGSSSDDTQYFGPGTRLTVL.

The genes are TRBV7-8 and TRBJ1-5; D ambiguous. CDR1 SGHVS and CDR2 FQNEAQ come from the germline V gene. There are 13 residues in the CDR3. V was cut by 2 bases and J by 7 bases, with 9 bases left in between. CDR3 DNA: TGTGCCAGCAGCTTATCCGTGGGGCAGCCCCAGCATTTT. Translating it yields CASSLSVGQPQHF.

This clone was detected a few times. V and J are TRBV10-3 and TRBJ1-2, with D unclear. CDR1 and CDR2 (germline): ENHRY, SYGVKD. V was clipped by 3 bases and J by 5 bases, with 7 bases between them. This CDR3 has 12 amino acids. CDR3 nucleotide sequence: TGTGCCATCAGTGAATTTGGTTATGGCTACACCTTC. It codes for CAISEFGYGYTF.

The chain uses TRBV6-1 and TRBJ2-7; D unclear. Looked up from germline, CDR1 is MNHNS and CDR2 is SASEGT. V lost 4 bases and J lost 3, with 16 bases in between. This CDR3 region has 15 residues. The CDR3 here is CASSASPGANYEQYF. CDR3 bases: TGTGCCAGCAGTGCCTCCCCGGGTGCTAACTACGAGCAGTACTTC.

The chain is built from TRBV10-2 and TRBJ2-7; 9 bases fit TRBD1. This CDR3 has 14 amino acids. The V segment lost 5 bases and the J segment 4 bases; nucleotides outside the gene matches: 6. Germline lookup yields CDR1 WSHSY and CDR2 SAAADI. In DNA form, the CDR3 reads TGCGCCAGCAGTACGACAGGGGGTCGTTACGAGCAGTACTTC. It translates to CASSTTGGRYEQYF.

The chain couples TRBV7-9 to TRBJ2-5; TRBD2 agrees at 8 bases. CDR1 is SEHNR and CDR2 is FQNEAQ in the germline V gene (reference sequence). J lost 5 bases, V lost 3 bases, and 11 bases had no gene match. CDR3 size: 16 residues. The CDR3 nucleotides read TGTGCCAGCAGCTTGCATAGCGGGACGCCCATTGAGACCCAGTACTTC. Translation gives CASSLHSGTPIETQYF.

This chain joins TRBV5-1 and TRBJ2-5; D is ambiguous. This CDR3 has 13 residues. The V end was cut by 3 bases, the J end by 5 bases, with 11 bases between. CDR1 is SGHRS, CDR2 YFSETQ, per germline. The CDR3 region is CASSSKTVETQYF. The CDR3 DNA is TGCGCCAGCAGCTCTAAGACGGTCGAGACCCAGTACTTC.

V and J are TRBV2 and TRBJ1-2, with D possibly matching TRBD1 (6 bases). This CDR3 spans 14 amino acids. The V end was cut by 0 bases, the J end by 4 bases, with 9 bases between. Germline V gene data show CDR1 as SNHLY and CDR2 as FYNNEI. The CDR3 DNA is TGTGCCAGCAGTGAAGCGCGGACAGTCTATGGCTACACCTTC. It specifies CASSEARTVYGYTF.

The V call is TRBV27, the J call TRBJ2-5; D is uncertain. The CDR3 runs 13 residues. CDR1 is MNHEY and CDR2 is SMNVEV in the germline V gene (reference sequence). Trimming took 6 bases from V and 2 from J, leaving 10 bases between them. The CDR3 DNA reads TGTGCCAGCAGAGAAGGAAATCAAGAGACCCAGTACTTC. This translates into CASREGNQETQYF.

This chain uses TRBV28 with TRBJ2-7; no clear D gene. V dropped 3 bases and J dropped 3 bases, with 18 bases sitting between them. This CDR3 has 16 residues. Germline assignment: CDR1 MDHEN and CDR2 SYDVKM. The CDR3 loop reads CASSFRIGQADYEQYF. CDR3 sequence (DNA): TGTGCCAGCAGTTTTCGGATCGGGCAGGCGGACTACGAGCAGTACTTC. Combining the CDR3 with reference TRBV28 and TRBJ2-7 gives the whole variable domain DVKVTQSSRYLVKRTGEKVFLECVQDMDHENMFWYRQDPGLGLRLIYFSYDVKMKEKGDIPEGYSVSREKKERFSLILESASTNQTSMYLCASSFRIGQADYEQYFGPGTRLTVT.

The chain joins TRBV13 to TRBJ2-7; D is unresolved. This CDR3 has 13 amino acids. Germline V CDR1 and CDR2: PRHDT, FYEKMQ (reference sequence). V lost 5 bases and J lost 7, with 15 bases in between. CDR3 in amino acids: CASSKDGLREQYF. The CDR3, as DNA: TGTGCCAGCAGCAAGGACGGCTTAAGGGAGCAGTACTTC.

This clone was counted once. V usage is TRBV30 and J usage is TRBJ1-2; 10 bases are a match to TRBD1. Germline values: CDR1 GTSNPN, CDR2 SVGIG (reference sequence). V lost 7 bases, J lost 5 bases, and 4 bases stayed unmatched. CDR3 length equals 12 residues. Here the CDR3 reads CAFRDRGYGYTF. In nucleotides, the CDR3 is TGTGCCTTCCGGGACAGGGGATATGGCTACACCTTC. Full variable domain (outside the CDR3, taken from reference TRBV30 and TRBJ1-2): SQTIHQWPATLVQPVGSPLSLECTVEGTSNPNLYWYRQAAGRGLQLLFYSVGIGQISSEVPQNLSASRPQDRQFILSSKKLLLSDSGFYLCAFRDRGYGYTFGSGTRLTVV.

In the case of this clone: Other DNA sequences in this specimen translate into the identical CDR3. The chain uses TRBV28 and TRBJ1-1; TRBD1 aligns across 7 bases. Looked up from germline, CDR1 is MDHEN and CDR2 is SYDVKM. This CDR3 is built from 15 residues. The trim removed 5 bases at V and 1 base at J, leaving 7 bases unmatched. The CDR3 is CASSPGTAENTEAFF. DNA for the CDR3: TGTGCCAGCAGTCCGGGGACAGCAGAGAACACTGAAGCTTTCTTT.

The rearrangement links TRBV6-1 to TRBJ2-3; tentatively, D is TRBD2 (6 bases). Per germline, CDR1 MNHNS and CDR2 SASEGT. This CDR3 spans 15 amino acids. V was trimmed by 1 base and J by 1 base, leaving 9 bases between them. CDR3 nucleotides: TGTGCCAGCAGTGAAGGACTAGTAGGCACAGATACGCAGTATTTT. The encoded protein is CASSEGLVGTDTQYF.